Following are 32 T cell receptor beta chains from one sample sequenced in a study of T cell responses to AZD1222 COVID-19 vaccine. Only in-frame clones appear in the TCRdb table, and some are missing; sequencing was by immunoSEQ multiplex PCR. The table shows 100,000 to 150,000 clones, with approximately 88% occurring only once. Specimen: peripheral blood, collected on day 0 of AZD1222 vaccination. These receptors were obtained from an adult in good health.

J is TRBJ1-1 and V is TRBV7-3; 8 nucleotides line up with TRBD1. The CDR3 runs to 15 residues. J lost 5 bases, V lost 6 bases, and 11 bases had no gene match. Per germline, CDR1 SGHTA and CDR2 FQGTGA. The CDR3 bases are TGTGCCAGCAGGTCCGGGCAGGGGGCTGTAACTGAAGCTTTCTTT. It yields the protein CASRSGQGAVTEAFF.

The V and J genes are TRBV14 and TRBJ2-3; TRBD2 is a possible D gene (5 bases). The CDR3 spans 17 residues. Germline lookup yields CDR1 SGHDN and CDR2 FVKESK. Trimming pared 1 base from V and 2 bases from J, leaving 16 bases between. This chain's CDR3 is CASSQVRVMPNTDTQYF. CDR3 DNA sequence: TGTGCCAGCAGCCAAGTGCGGGTCATGCCGAACACAGATACGCAGTATTTT.

The rearrangement joins TRBV9 to TRBJ2-2; D is ambiguous. The germline CDR1 and CDR2 sequences are SGDLS and YYNGEE. The CDR3 is 15 residues long. The V end was cut by 0 bases, the J end by 1 base, with 7 bases between. The CDR3 nucleotides read TGTGCCAGCAGCGTAGGGGTGGGGAACACCGGGGAGCTGTTTTTT. Its protein is CASSVGVGNTGELFF.

The chain combines TRBV6-5 with TRBJ1-1; D might be TRBD1 (6 bases). The V and J ends lost 6 bases and 2 bases respectively, with 16 bases between them. Germline lookup yields CDR1 MNHEY and CDR2 SVGAGI. The CDR3 runs 15 residues. CDR3 bases: TGTGCCAGCAGATACAACAGGGATGGCAACACTGAAGCTTTCTTT. The encoded protein is CASRYNRDGNTEAFF.

This sequence joins TRBV3-1 (or the pseudogene TRBV3-2) and TRBJ2-1; TRBD2 aligns across 7 bases. V shed 3 bases and J 7 bases; nucleotides not matched to a gene: 12. This CDR3 region has 16 residues. Germline V gene lookup returns CDR1 LGHDT and CDR2 YNNKEL (reference sequence). CDR3: CASSHIVSGGLNEQFF. Written as DNA, the CDR3 is TGTGCCAGCAGCCACATTGTGTCGGGGGGTTTAAATGAGCAGTTCTTC.

The chain has TRBV7-2 and TRBJ2-7; TRBD2 agrees at 16 bases. The CDR3 contains 17 residues. The J segment lost 2 bases and the V segment lost 5 bases, leaving 6 bases of the junction unmatched. Germline V gives CDR1 SGHTA, CDR2 FQGNSA. The CDR3 DNA follows: TGTGCCAGCAGCCCTTCCGGGACTAGCGGGAGGGCCTACGAGCAGTACTTC. It translates to CASSPSGTSGRAYEQYF. Supplemented by reference TRBV7-2 and TRBJ2-7, the full variable domain reads GAGVSQSPSNKVTEKGKDVELRCDPISGHTALYWYRQSLGQGLEFLIYFQGNSAPDKSGLPSDRFSAERTGGSVSTLTIQRTQQEDSAVYLCASSPSGTSGRAYEQYFGPGTRLTVT.

This clone was seen a handful of times. The chain combines TRBV19 with TRBJ1-1; tentatively, D is TRBD1 (5 bases). CDR1 and CDR2 (germline): LNHDA, SQIVND (reference sequence). V was trimmed by 4 bases and J by 3 bases, leaving 12 bases between them. The CDR3 extends over 14 amino acids. The CDR3 DNA reads TGTGCCAGTAGTACCCCCGGGGGGTACACTGAAGCTTTCTTT. It specifies CASSTPGGYTEAFF.

The chain couples TRBV6-5 to TRBJ1-1; a possible D gene is TRBD1 (5 bases). This CDR3 comprises 15 residues. CDR1 and CDR2 from the germline V gene are MNHEY and SVGAGI. V was clipped by 7 bases and J by 1 base, with 16 bases between them. The CDR3 sequence: CASNLDGAGNTEAFF. The CDR3 DNA follows: TGTGCCAGCAACTTGGACGGGGCGGGGAACACTGAAGCTTTCTTT.

This clone was found a few times. This chain links TRBV14 with TRBJ2-5, with 11 bases identical to TRBD1. Germline loops: CDR1 SGHDN, CDR2 FVKESK. The CDR3 is 15 residues long. After removal of 4 bases from V and 2 bases from J, the junction contained 3 bases not matched to a gene. This CDR3 is CASSRWDRGQETQYF. CDR3 DNA sequence: TGTGCCAGCAGCCGCTGGGACAGGGGGCAAGAGACCCAGTACTTC.

This chain links TRBV19 with TRBJ1-5; the D is unclear. The CDR3 sequence is 13 residues long. Trimming removed 9 bases from V and 3 bases from J, with 12 bases in between. Per the germline V gene, CDR1 is LNHDA and CDR2 is SQIVND (reference sequence). This chain's CDR3 is CASSLYLNQPQHF. The CDR3 DNA is TGTGCCAGCAGCCTGTATCTCAATCAGCCCCAGCATTTT. The full variable domain, completed using reference TRBV19 and TRBJ1-5, is DGGITQSPKYLFRKEGQNVTLSCEQNLNHDAMYWYRQDPGQGLRLIYYSQIVNDFQKGDIAEGYSVSREKKESFPLTVTSAQKNPTAFYLCASSLYLNQPQHFGDGTRLSIL.

The rearrangement links TRBV5-1 to TRBJ1-1; possibly TRBD1 for D (6 bases). Per the germline V gene, CDR1 is SGHRS and CDR2 is YFSETQ. This CDR3 has 14 residues. V lost 0 bases, J lost 4 bases, and 10 bases lay in between. DNA for the CDR3: TGCGCCAGCAGCTTGGATAGAGGGGGCACTGAAGCTTTCTTT. Translation gives CASSLDRGGTEAFF.

The chain carries TRBV7-2 and TRBJ1-3, with 7 nucleotides matching TRBD1. The CDR3 length is 17 residues. Germline assignment: CDR1 SGHTA and CDR2 FQGNSA. V shed 5 bases, J shed 0 bases, and the junction held 10 bases outside the gene matches. In DNA, the CDR3 is TGTGCCAGCAGCCCTCAGGGGGGGCCCTTCTCTGGAAACACCATATATTTT. Its translation is CASSPQGGPFSGNTIYF.

A few counts support this clone. The chain uses TRBV2 and TRBJ1-4; a weak D match, TRBD1 (5 bases). The length of the CDR3 is 15 residues. V lost 6 bases to trimming and J lost 4 bases, with 15 bases between them. Germline V CDR1 and CDR2: SNHLY, FYNNEI. The CDR3 DNA reads TGTGCCAGCAGCCCCACGGGACTAAATAATGAAAAACTGTTTTTT. Amino acid sequence: CASSPTGLNNEKLFF. Based on the CDR3 plus reference TRBV2 and TRBJ1-4, the full variable domain is EPEVTQTPSHQVTQMGQEVILRCVPISNHLYFYWYRQILGQKVEFLVSFYNNEISEKSEIFDDQFSVERPDGSNFTLKIRSTKLEDSAMYFCASSPTGLNNEKLFFGSGTQLSVL.

The V call is TRBV7-8, the J call TRBJ1-1, with 7 bases lining up with TRBD1. CDR3 size: 14 residues. Per the germline V gene, CDR1 is SGHVS and CDR2 is FQNEAQ. Trimming took 3 bases from V and 1 from J; bases not matched to a gene: 2. The CDR3, as DNA: TGTGCCAGCAGCTTGACAGGGTCGAACACTGAAGCTTTCTTT. It translates to CASSLTGSNTEAFF.

The rearrangement uses TRBV18 and TRBJ1-1; D is unclear. The V gene lost 2 bases and the J gene lost 11 bases, with 18 bases spanning the gap. Germline V lookup: CDR1 KGHSH, CDR2 LQKENI. The CDR3 totals 14 residues. The CDR3 DNA is TGTGCCAGCTCACCATTGGGCGACACCAGAGGGGCTTTCTTT. Encoded protein: CASSPLGDTRGAFF. The full variable domain, completed using reference TRBV18 and TRBJ1-1, is NAGVMQNPRHLVRRRGQEARLRCSPMKGHSHVYWYRQLPEEGLKFMVYLQKENIIDESGMPKERFSAEFPKEGPSILRIQQVVRGDSAAYFCASSPLGDTRGAFFGQGTRLTVV.

This chain joins TRBV3-1 (or the pseudogene TRBV3-2) and TRBJ1-2; no firm D call. CDR3 size: 15 residues. V dropped 3 bases and J dropped 8 bases, with 19 bases sitting between them. The germline V gene has CDR1 LGHDT and CDR2 YNNKEL (reference sequence). This CDR3 is CASSHLKLGLSGYTF. The CDR3 DNA reads as TGTGCCAGCAGCCATCTGAAGTTAGGGTTGAGCGGCTACACCTTC.

The CDR3 coding sequence is TGTGCCAGCAGCATGTACTCTGGGGCCAACGTCCTGACTTTC. Translation gives CASSMYSGANVLTF. The chain is built from TRBV7-6 and TRBJ2-6; D remains ambiguous. The V end was cut by 5 bases, the J end by 0 bases, with 5 bases between. The CDR3 is made up of 14 amino acids. Germline-derived CDR1 and CDR2 are SGHVS and FNYEAQ.

This clone has a handful of counts. This chain connects TRBV10-3 to TRBJ1-1; D is unclear. CDR3 size: 13 residues. CDR1 is ENHRY, CDR2 SYGVKD, per germline. The ends were cut back, 5 bases at V and 1 base at J, with 8 bases in the middle. CDR3 amino acids: CAISNKTNTEAFF. In DNA form, the CDR3 reads TGTGCCATCAGTAACAAAACGAACACTGAAGCTTTCTTT.

This chain uses TRBV10-3 with TRBJ2-5; possibly TRBD1 for D (5 bases). Trimming took 3 bases from V and 5 from J, leaving 13 bases between them. The CDR3 consists of 14 residues. Germline CDR1 is ENHRY and CDR2 is SYGVKD. The CDR3 bases are TGTGCCATCAGTGAAGGTACAGGTGCTGAGACCCAGTACTTC. This translates into CAISEGTGAETQYF.

This chain links TRBV5-1 with TRBJ1-2; tentative D call: TRBD1 (5 bases). The length of the CDR3 is 14 residues. V was cut by 1 base and J by 8 bases, with 15 bases left in between. CDR1 is SGHRS, CDR2 YFSETQ, per germline. The CDR3 here is CASSLYGTPEGYTF. In DNA form, the CDR3 reads TGCGCCAGCAGCTTGTATGGGACTCCTGAGGGCTACACCTTC.

The V call is TRBV11-2, the J call TRBJ1-2; a weak D match, TRBD1 (5 bases). The CDR3 extends over 13 amino acids. CDR1 is SGHAT, CDR2 FQNNGV, per germline. Trimming shortened V by 3 bases and J by 2 bases, and 7 bases separated the two germline ends. The CDR3 loop reads CASSFQGNYGYTF. The DNA for the CDR3 is TGTGCCAGCAGCTTCCAGGGAAACTATGGCTACACCTTC.

The chain carries TRBV11-3 and TRBJ2-3; D gene unclear. This CDR3 comprises 13 residues. The V and J ends lost 1 base and 2 bases respectively, with 4 bases between them. Germline-derived CDR1 and CDR2 are SGHNT and YENEEA. The CDR3 coding sequence is TGTGCCAGCAGCTTAGGATCCACAGATACGCAGTATTTT. Protein sequence: CASSLGSTDTQYF. The full variable domain, in which reference TRBV11-3 and TRBJ2-3 provide the parts outside the CDR3, is EAGVVQSPRYKIIEKKQPVAFWCNPISGHNTLYWYLQNLGQGPELLIRYENEEAVDDSQLPKDRFSAERLKGVDSTLKIQPAELGDSAVYLCASSLGSTDTQYFGPGTRLTVL.

The V gene is TRBV4-1, the J gene TRBJ1-5; no firm D call. The CDR3 extends over 17 amino acids. Between the trimmed V and J ends, which lost 0 bases and 0 bases, there was a span of 12 bases. Germline CDR1 is MGHRA and CDR2 is YSYEKL. The chain's CDR3 is CASSQESWFYSNQPQHF. CDR3 nucleotide sequence: TGCGCCAGCAGCCAAGAATCCTGGTTCTATAGCAATCAGCCCCAGCATTTT.

The V and J genes are TRBV6-5 and TRBJ2-1; D is possibly TRBD2 (6 bases). Germline assignment: CDR1 MNHEY and CDR2 SVGAGI. CDR3 length: 14 residues. Trimming left V 8 bases short and J 5 bases short, with 16 bases between. The CDR3 sequence is CASVSGGINNEQFF. The CDR3 nucleotides read TGTGCCAGCGTTTCGGGCGGGATTAACAATGAGCAGTTCTTC.

This clone was recorded once. The chain links TRBV12-3 or TRBV12-4 to TRBJ1-1; D unresolved. CDR3 length: 13 amino acids. V lost 4 bases to trimming and J lost 1 base, with 7 bases between them. CDR3 sequence reads: CASSWNRNTEAFF. In DNA form, the CDR3 reads TGTGCCAGCAGTTGGAACAGGAACACTGAAGCTTTCTTT.

This clone was observed once. This CDR3 reads CASSISLGGYEQYF. For the CDR3, the DNA is TGTGCCAGTAGTATATCTCTAGGGGGCTACGAGCAGTACTTC. V and J are TRBV19 and TRBJ2-7; D is perhaps TRBD1 (6 bases). The V gene's germline CDR1 is LNHDA and CDR2 SQIVND (reference sequence). Trimming took 2 bases from V and 3 from J, leaving 11 bases between them. The CDR3 is 14 residues long.

V usage is TRBV12-3 or TRBV12-4 and J usage is TRBJ1-2; D ambiguous. CDR3 length equals 12 residues. Trimming shortened V by 5 bases and J by 4 bases, and 8 bases separated the two germline ends. The CDR3 region has the DNA TGTGCCAGCAGTCGGACTGGCTATGGCTACACCTTC. Translating gives CASSRTGYGYTF.

The CDR3 DNA sequence: TGTGCCAGCAGCATCCCAGGGGCAGGAACTAATGAAAAACTGTTTTTT. It codes for CASSIPGAGTNEKLFF. The chain carries TRBV5-5 and TRBJ1-4; possibly TRBD1 for D (6 bases). Germline values: CDR1 SGHKS, CDR2 YYEKEE (reference sequence). This CDR3 spans 16 amino acids. V lost 4 bases and J 1 base, leaving 14 bases between the germline ends. Full variable domain (rest looked up from reference TRBV5-5 and TRBJ1-4): DAGVTQSPTHLIKTRGQQVTLRCSPISGHKSVSWYQQVLGQGPQFIFQYYEKEERGRGNFPDRFSARQFPNYSSELNVNALLLGDSALYLCASSIPGAGTNEKLFFGSGTQLSVL.

The chain has TRBV7-2 and TRBJ1-4, with 7 bases lining up with TRBD1. V shed 1 base, J shed 8 bases, and the junction held 7 bases outside the gene matches. Per germline, CDR1 SGHTA and CDR2 FQGNSA. The CDR3 length is 15 residues. DNA of the CDR3: TGTGCCAGCAGCTTAGTAGCAGGGGGTGGGGAAAAACTGTTTTTT. Protein: CASSLVAGGGEKLFF.

The rearrangement joins TRBV6-5 to TRBJ1-1; 8 nucleotides line up with TRBD1. The CDR3 has 14 residues. Germline lookup yields CDR1 MNHEY and CDR2 SVGAGI. After removal of 2 bases from V and 5 bases from J, the junction contained 4 bases not matched to a gene. The CDR3 spells CASSYRQGSTEAFF. CDR3 DNA sequence: TGTGCCAGCAGTTACAGACAGGGGAGTACTGAAGCTTTCTTT.

The chain is built from TRBV7-2 and TRBJ1-4; 11 bases are a match to TRBD1. Trimming cost V 5 bases and J 10 bases; bases outside gene matches: 3. CDR1 is SGHTA, CDR2 FQGNSA, per germline. This CDR3 region has 13 residues. This chain's CDR3 is CASSLGTGGKLFF. The CDR3 DNA is TGTGCCAGCAGCCTCGGGACAGGGGGAAAACTGTTTTTT.

V is TRBV1 and J is TRBJ1-2. TRBV1 is labeled a pseudogene. This CDR3 is 10 amino acids long. This chain's CDR3 is CTSEREGYTF. CDR3 in DNA: TGCACCAGCGAGCGAGAGGGCTACACCTTC.